This T cell receptor (beta chain) was identified in a study of cytomegalovirus exposure and HLA in healthy donors. Study results and limitations: Prior analysis indicated that the majority of TCR beta V segments exhibited productivity approximately 87% or approximately 30% of the time.

About this clone: The antigen remains unidentified.

The PCR made use of 60 Vbeta and 13 Jbeta primers. Methods used by the authors: About 10 million shared chains were among around 80 million unique TCR beta chains counted in a later analysis. This table comes from immunoSEQ multiplex PCR, and its TCRdb copy is limited to in-frame clones, with some not included. V, J and clone size derive from that table, while D and trimming were established from the DNA sequence. The sample records about 150,000 clones, about 75% being singletons. The CDR3 sequence is 14 residues long. Germline CDR1 reads SGHTA; CDR2 reads FQGNSA. V lost 5 bases and J lost 6; bases outside the gene matches: 4.

The receptor's source is a woman under 40 in good health and CMV-seronegative. Sequences were obtained from PBMCs. The chain recombines TRBV7-2 with TRBJ1-4, with 9 bases aligning to TRBD1. As DNA, the CDR3 is TGTGCCAGCAGCCGAGGACAGGGGTATGAAAAACTGTTTTTT. Translation gives CASSRGQGYEKLFF.